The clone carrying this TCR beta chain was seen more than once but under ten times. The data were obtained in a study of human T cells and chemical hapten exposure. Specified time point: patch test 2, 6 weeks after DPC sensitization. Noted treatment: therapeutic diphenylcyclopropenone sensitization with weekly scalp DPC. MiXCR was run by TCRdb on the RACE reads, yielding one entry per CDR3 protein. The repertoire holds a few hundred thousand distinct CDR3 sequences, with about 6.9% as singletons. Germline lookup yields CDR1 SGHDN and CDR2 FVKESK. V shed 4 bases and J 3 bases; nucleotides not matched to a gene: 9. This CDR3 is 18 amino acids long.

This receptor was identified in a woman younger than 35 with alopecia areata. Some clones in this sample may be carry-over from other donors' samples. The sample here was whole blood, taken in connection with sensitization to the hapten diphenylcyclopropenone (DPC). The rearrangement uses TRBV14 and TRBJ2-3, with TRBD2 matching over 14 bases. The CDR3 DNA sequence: TGTGCCAGCAGCCCGATGATGACTAGCGGGGGGGAAACAGATACGCAGTATTTT. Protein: CASSPMMTSGGETDTQYF.